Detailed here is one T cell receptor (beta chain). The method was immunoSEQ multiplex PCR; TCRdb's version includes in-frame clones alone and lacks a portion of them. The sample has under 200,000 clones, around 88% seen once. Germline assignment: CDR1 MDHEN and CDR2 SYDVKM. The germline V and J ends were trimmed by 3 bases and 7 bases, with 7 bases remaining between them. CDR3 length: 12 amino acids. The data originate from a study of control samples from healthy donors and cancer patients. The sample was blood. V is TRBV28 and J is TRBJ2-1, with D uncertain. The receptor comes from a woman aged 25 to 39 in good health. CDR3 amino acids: CASSFEDNEQFF. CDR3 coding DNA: TGTGCCAGCAGTTTTGAGGATAATGAGCAGTTCTTC.